This T cell receptor beta chain was profiled in a study of CD8 T cells in Susac syndrome. Germline values: CDR1 SGHNT, CDR2 YENEEA. The V end lost 3 bases, the J end lost 11 bases, and 13 bases lay between the germline ends. The CDR3 sequence is 12 residues long. The RNA input was roughly 0.45 to 1 ug, and it was reverse transcribed with random hexamers. TCR beta CDR3 was amplified by immunoSEQ covering 54 Vbeta and 13 Jbeta. TCRdb called the immunoSEQ multiplex PCR reads again in MiXCR, with one record for every CDR3 protein. The sample contains a few hundred thousand distinct CDR3 sequences, roughly 96% of which appear only once. CD8+ and CD4+ T cells were negatively isolated; TEMRA cells were FACS-enriched.

The sequenced sample consisted of CD4+ T cells from PBMCs. V and J are TRBV11-3 and TRBJ1-2; D is unclear. This sequence was found in a human donor with multiple sclerosis. For the CDR3, the DNA is TGTGCCAGCAGCTTGGGGTTGGCGCGGTACACCTTC. This encodes CASSLGLARYTF.